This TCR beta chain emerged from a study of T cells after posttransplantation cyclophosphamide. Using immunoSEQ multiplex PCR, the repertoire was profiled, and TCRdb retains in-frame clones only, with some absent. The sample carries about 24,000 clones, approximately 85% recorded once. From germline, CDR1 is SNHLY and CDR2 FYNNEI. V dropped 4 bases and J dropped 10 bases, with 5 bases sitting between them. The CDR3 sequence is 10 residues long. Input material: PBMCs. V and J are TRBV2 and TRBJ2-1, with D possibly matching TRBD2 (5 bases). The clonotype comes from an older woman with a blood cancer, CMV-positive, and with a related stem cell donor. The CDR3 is CASSGLEQFF. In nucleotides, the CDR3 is TGTGCCAGCAGTGGACTAGAGCAGTTCTTC.